Following are 32 T cell receptor beta chains from one sample sequenced in a study of blood T cell repertoires in COVID-19. Libraries were prepared by immunoSEQ multiplex PCR; TCRdb keeps only in-frame clonotypes and omits some of them. The table shows some 150,000 clones, with about 80% occurring only once. Sequenced: peripheral blood. These receptors all come from a human donor in a cohort sampled during active COVID-19.

V is TRBV18 and J is TRBJ1-2; D may be TRBD1 (5 bases). CDR1 and CDR2 from the germline V gene are KGHSH and LQKENI. The CDR3 is 14 residues long. Trimming took off 8 bases at V and 6 bases at J, with 19 bases between the two ends. The CDR3 protein is CASTTGGAGDGYTF. Here the CDR3 DNA reads TGTGCCAGCACGACGGGAGGGGCCGGGGATGGCTACACCTTC.

This chain connects TRBV7-9 to TRBJ1-5; D is possibly TRBD1 (6 bases). The germline V and J ends were trimmed by 3 bases and 2 bases, with 17 bases remaining between them. This CDR3 contains 17 residues. Germline V lookup: CDR1 SEHNR, CDR2 FQNEAQ (reference sequence). In DNA form, the CDR3 reads TGTGCCAGCAGCTTCCGACAGGAGGCCAGGGGCAATCAGCCCCAGCATTTT. Protein: CASSFRQEARGNQPQHF.

The chain is built from TRBV4-2 and TRBJ2-2; 11 nucleotides agree with TRBD2. The CDR3 has 17 residues. The J segment lost 0 bases and the V segment lost 2 bases, leaving 2 bases of the junction unmatched. Looked up from germline, CDR1 is LGHNA and CDR2 is YNFKEQ. CDR3 sequence reads: CASSQPSGGTNTGELFF. The CDR3 region has the DNA TGTGCCAGCAGCCAACCTAGCGGGGGGACGAACACCGGGGAGCTGTTTTTT.

The chain couples TRBV9 to TRBJ1-1; possibly TRBD1 for D (6 bases). From germline, CDR1 is SGDLS and CDR2 YYNGEE. This CDR3 has 15 residues. The ends were cut back, 3 bases at V and 0 bases at J, with 12 bases in the middle. The CDR3 bases are TGTGCCAGCAGCGCCCAAGGGGACATGAACACTGAAGCTTTCTTT. Protein product: CASSAQGDMNTEAFF.

This clone turned up a few times. The genes are TRBV6-5 and TRBJ2-5; the D gene is possibly TRBD1 (5 bases). Between the trimmed V and J ends, which lost 5 bases and 1 base, there was a span of 11 bases. CDR1 and CDR2 (germline): MNHEY, SVGAGI. The CDR3 loop spans 14 amino acids. The chain's CDR3 is CASSHRQPQETQYF. The CDR3 DNA reads as TGTGCCAGCAGTCATCGACAGCCCCAAGAGACCCAGTACTTC.

V gene TRBV5-1 combines with J gene TRBJ2-3; 10 bases are shared with TRBD1. The CDR3 is made up of 14 amino acids. Germline assignment: CDR1 SGHRS and CDR2 YFSETQ. V lost 6 bases and J lost 3; bases outside the gene matches: 4. As DNA, the CDR3 is TGCGCCAGCATCCCGGGACAGGGGACAGATACGCAGTATTTT. It yields the protein CASIPGQGTDTQYF.

This rearrangement joins TRBV5-4 to TRBJ1-1; 10 positions match TRBD1. Trimming at V came to 4 bases and at J to 7 bases, leaving 4 bases not matched to a gene. There are 13 residues in the CDR3. CDR1 and CDR2 from the germline V gene are SGHNT and YYREEE (reference sequence). The CDR3 coding sequence is TGTGCCAGCAGCGCCGGGACAGGGGTTGAAGCTTTCTTT. Amino acid sequence: CASSAGTGVEAFF. Complete variable domain (other parts from reference TRBV5-4 and TRBJ1-1): ETGVTQSPTHLIKTRGQQVTLRCSSQSGHNTVSWYQQALGQGPQFIFQYYREEENGRGNFPPRFSGLQFPNYSSELNVNALELDDSALYLCASSAGTGVEAFFGQGTRLTVV.

The chain carries TRBV7-2 and TRBJ1-1, with a weak D call TRBD1 (5 bases). The CDR3 runs to 15 residues. The V end was cut by 5 bases, the J end by 1 base, with 14 bases between. Looked up from germline, CDR1 is SGHTA and CDR2 is FQGNSA. CDR3 sequence reads: CASSPPGLGNTEAFF. As DNA, the CDR3 is TGTGCCAGCAGCCCACCGGGACTAGGGAACACTGAAGCTTTCTTT.

In its sample, this clone was seen once. J is TRBJ2-1 and V is TRBV6-4; tentatively, D is TRBD1 (7 bases). The V end was cut by 8 bases, the J end by 13 bases, with 15 bases between. Germline CDR1 MRHNA, CDR2 SNTAGT. The CDR3 consists of 11 residues. The CDR3, as DNA: TGTGCCAGCCGTTATCAGGGGGGTCAGTTCTTC. This gives the protein CASRYQGGQFF.

This clone has just a few counts. The germline gene is not matched at one end of the junction; a read error may be the cause. The rearrangement joins TRBV2 to TRBJ1-4; 9 positions agree with TRBD1. Germline CDR1 is SNHLY and CDR2 is FYNNEI. The CDR3 sequence is 13 residues long. CDR3 sequence: CGSSVGTGRKLFF. CDR3 nucleotide sequence: TGTGGCAGCAGTGTGGGGACAGGGAGGAAACTGTTTTTT.

Written as DNA, the CDR3 is TGTGCCAGCAGAAGCTCGGGGGGCTACACCTTC. This translates into CASRSSGGYTF. The chain carries TRBV9 and TRBJ1-2; D is unclear. CDR1 and CDR2 from the germline V gene are SGDLS and YYNGEE. This CDR3 contains 11 residues. The germline V and J ends were trimmed by 5 bases and 8 bases, with 10 bases remaining between them. Full variable domain (missing parts from reference TRBV9 and TRBJ1-2): DSGVTQTPKHLITATGQRVTLRCSPRSGDLSVYWYQQSLDQGLQFLIQYYNGEERAKGNILERFSAQQFPDLHSELNLSSLELGDSALYFCASRSSGGYTFGSGTRLTVV.

The rearrangement links TRBV5-1 to TRBJ2-5; TRBD1 is a possible D gene (6 bases). The CDR3 has 15 amino acids. Germline CDR1 SGHRS, CDR2 YFSETQ. The V end lost 2 bases, the J end lost 7 bases, and 18 bases lay between the germline ends. The CDR3 loop reads CASSFRSQGEGTQYF. The DNA for the CDR3 is TGCGCCAGCAGCTTTAGGTCACAGGGAGAAGGGACCCAGTACTTC.

The V and J genes are TRBV5-4 and TRBJ1-2; 9 positions match TRBD1. Germline-derived CDR1 and CDR2 are SGHNT and YYREEE (reference sequence). The ends lost 2 bases at V and 4 bases at J; junction bases unmatched: 6. The CDR3 is 15 residues long. The CDR3 spells CASSLQGARGYGYTF. Written as DNA, the CDR3 is TGTGCCAGCAGCTTACAGGGGGCCCGCGGCTATGGCTACACCTTC.

This chain links TRBV25-1 with TRBJ1-2, with TRBD1 identical over 10 bases. Germline CDR1 MGHDK, CDR2 SYGVNS. This CDR3 is 15 amino acids long. V lost 6 bases, J lost 4 bases, and 8 bases stayed unmatched. CDR3 nucleotides: TGTGCCAGCAGCTCGACAGGGGGCCTACCCTATGGCTACACCTTC. As protein: CASSSTGGLPYGYTF.

J is TRBJ1-5 and V is TRBV24-1; the D gene is possibly TRBD1 (5 bases). The V end was cut by 5 bases, the J end by 7 bases, with 11 bases between. CDR3 length: 13 residues. Germline V lookup: CDR1 KGHDR, CDR2 SFDVKD. CDR3 coding DNA: TGTGCCACCAGTGGGGGGGTCGGCCAGCCCCAGCATTTT. Protein: CATSGGVGQPQHF.

The chain links TRBV5-1 to TRBJ1-1; possible D gene TRBD1, 5 bases. Germline loops: CDR1 SGHRS, CDR2 YFSETQ. This CDR3 is 14 amino acids long. Trimming took off 3 bases at V and 3 bases at J, with 12 bases between the two ends. The CDR3 sequence: CASSWQTADTEAFF. CDR3 DNA: TGCGCCAGCAGCTGGCAGACAGCAGACACTGAAGCTTTCTTT.

The gene calls are TRBV27 and TRBJ2-7; 10 bases are a match to TRBD2. CDR1 MNHEY and CDR2 SMNVEV come from the germline V gene (reference sequence). The V and J ends lost 1 base and 0 bases, in that order; junction bases with no gene match: 6. This CDR3 has 17 amino acids. The CDR3 region is CASSLYSGTSDSYEQYF. CDR3 nucleotides: TGTGCCAGCAGTTTATATTCCGGGACTAGCGACTCCTACGAGCAGTACTTC.

The chain carries TRBV19 and TRBJ2-7, with a tentative D call TRBD1 (6 bases). V was clipped by 5 bases and J by 3 bases, with 17 bases between them. This CDR3 contains 15 residues. Germline CDR1 is LNHDA and CDR2 is SQIVND (reference sequence). Here the CDR3 DNA reads TGTGCCAGTAGTGGCGAGGGGGACGGGTTCTACGAGCAGTACTTC. This translates into CASSGEGDGFYEQYF.

The V gene is TRBV6-2 or TRBV6-3, the J gene TRBJ1-4; 10 bases are a match to TRBD1. Germline V gene sequence: CDR1 MNHEY, CDR2 SVGEGT. The ends lost 5 bases at V and 0 bases at J; junction bases unmatched: 9. The CDR3 totals 18 residues. The CDR3 nucleotides are TGTGCCAGCAGTCGGACAGGGGGACGAAGCGCAACTAATGAAAAACTGTTTTTT. Protein product: CASSRTGGRSATNEKLFF.

This clone was recorded a few times. The rearrangement joins TRBV19 to TRBJ2-1; 8 bases line up with TRBD1. V dropped 5 bases and J dropped 7; count of bases not matched to a gene: 10. The germline V gene encodes CDR1 LNHDA and CDR2 SQIVND (reference sequence). The CDR3 runs to 15 residues. DNA for the CDR3: TGTGCCAGTAGTCGCCAGGGGGCGCTGGGAAATGAGCAGTTCTTC. Its translation is CASSRQGALGNEQFF.

The chain uses TRBV7-8 and TRBJ2-7; 7 nucleotides line up with TRBD2. The CDR3 spans 15 residues. The V segment lost 5 bases and the J segment 7 bases; nucleotides outside the gene matches: 14. The germline V gene has CDR1 SGHVS and CDR2 FQNEAQ. CDR3 DNA: TGTGCCAGCAGCCACGAGGGAGGGGAGTTAGGGGAGCAGTACTTC. Translating gives CASSHEGGELGEQYF.

The chain carries TRBV10-3 and TRBJ2-5; TRBD2 matches at 9 bases. This CDR3 has 14 residues. Germline assignment: CDR1 ENHRY and CDR2 SYGVKD. Trimming removed 5 bases from V and 5 bases from J; junction bases left unmatched: 6. CDR3 coding DNA: TGTGCCATCAGTTTAGCGGGGGTGTTGGAGACCCAGTACTTC. Residues: CAISLAGVLETQYF.

This clone has only one observation. The rearrangement uses TRBV28 and TRBJ1-6; 8 bases line up with TRBD1. Germline CDR1 is MDHEN and CDR2 is SYDVKM. The CDR3 sequence is 15 residues long. The V and J ends lost 5 bases and 10 bases, in that order; junction bases with no gene match: 10. CDR3 nucleotide sequence: TGTGCCAGCAGTCTCCCGACAGGGGAACGGTCACCCCTCCACTTT. Its protein product is CASSLPTGERSPLHF. The variable domain in full, with the rest retrieved from reference TRBV28 and TRBJ1-6, is DVKVTQSSRYLVKRTGEKVFLECVQDMDHENMFWYRQDPGLGLRLIYFSYDVKMKEKGDIPEGYSVSREKKERFSLILESASTNQTSMYLCASSLPTGERSPLHFGNGTRLTVT.

The CDR3: CASSPLQGTGNTIYF. CDR3 DNA: TGTGCCAGCAGCCCTCTACAGGGCACAGGAAACACCATATATTTT. V gene TRBV4-2 combines with J gene TRBJ1-3; D possibly corresponds to TRBD1 (6 bases). Looked up from germline, CDR1 is LGHNA and CDR2 is YNFKEQ. V gave up 4 bases and J gave up 4 bases, with 14 bases separating them. This CDR3 region has 15 residues.

In this sample, this clone turned up once. This chain uses TRBV6-6 with TRBJ2-1; 12 bases line up with TRBD1. Germline CDR1 MNHNY, CDR2 SVGAGI (reference sequence). This CDR3 comprises 16 residues. Trimming removed 7 bases from V and 8 bases from J; junction bases left unmatched: 12. CDR3 nucleotide sequence: TGTGCCAGCACCTTGGGTGGGACAGGGGGCGGGGATGAGCAGTTCTTC. Protein sequence: CASTLGGTGGGDEQFF.

The rearrangement links TRBV10-1 to TRBJ2-5; 9 bases are shared with TRBD2. V was pared by 2 bases and J by 4 bases, with 5 bases of the junction left unmatched. This CDR3 is built from 15 residues. CDR1 is WNHNN, CDR2 SYGVQD, per germline (reference sequence). This CDR3 reads CASSEVLAGLETQYF. The CDR3 DNA follows: TGCGCCAGCAGTGAGGTTCTAGCGGGGTTAGAGACCCAGTACTTC.

This sequence joins TRBV5-1 and TRBJ2-6; D might be TRBD2 (7 bases). Trimming cost V 0 bases and J 2 bases, with 12 bases left between them. Germline assignment: CDR1 SGHRS and CDR2 YFSETQ. CDR3 size: 17 residues. The CDR3 sequence: CASSLATGGTGANVLTF. The DNA of the CDR3 is TGCGCCAGCAGCTTGGCCACGGGGGGCACTGGGGCCAACGTCCTGACTTTC.

The CDR3 coding sequence is TGTGCCAGCAGCTCAGCGAGAGAGACCCAGTACTTC. This codes for CASSSARETQYF. The chain uses TRBV11-2 and TRBJ2-5, with D uncertain. CDR1 SGHAT and CDR2 FQNNGV come from the germline V gene. V lost 4 bases, J lost 4 bases, and 7 bases lay in between. This CDR3 spans 12 amino acids.

The chain employs TRBV19 and TRBJ2-1, with 7 bases matching TRBD1. Losses at the gene ends were 6 bases for V and 8 bases for J; bases not matched to a gene: 10. The germline CDR1 and CDR2 sequences are LNHDA and SQIVND (reference sequence). CDR3 length: 14 residues. The DNA of the CDR3 is TGTGCCAGTAGAAAACGACAGGGCAGGGATGAGCAGTTCTTC. Translating it yields CASRKRQGRDEQFF.

The rearrangement links TRBV5-1 to TRBJ1-1; tentative D call: TRBD1 (6 bases). CDR3 length: 14 amino acids. V was clipped by 3 bases and J by 3 bases, with 12 bases between them. Germline V gives CDR1 SGHRS, CDR2 YFSETQ. Here the CDR3 DNA reads TGCGCCAGCAGCTGGGTCCCAGGGGACACTGAAGCTTTCTTT. This translates into CASSWVPGDTEAFF. The full variable domain, in which reference TRBV5-1 and TRBJ1-1 provide the parts outside the CDR3, is KAGVTQTPRYLIKTRGQQVTLSCSPISGHRSVSWYQQTPGQGLQFLFEYFSETQRNKGNFPGRFSGRQFSNSRSEMNVSTLELGDSALYLCASSWVPGDTEAFFGQGTRLTVV.

The chain carries TRBV7-3 and TRBJ2-1, with 7 nucleotides matching TRBD1. CDR1 and CDR2 from the germline V gene are SGHTA and FQGTGA. The CDR3 loop spans 15 amino acids. Germline trimming cut 2 bases from V and 5 bases from J; bases unmatched to any gene: 6. Here the CDR3 DNA reads TGTGCCAGCAGCTTACGGGGACAGCCGGACAATGAGCAGTTCTTC. The encoded protein is CASSLRGQPDNEQFF.

The chain recombines TRBV3-1 (or the pseudogene TRBV3-2) with TRBJ2-1; possibly TRBD1 for D (5 bases). This CDR3 is 16 amino acids long. V lost 0 bases and J lost 4, with 13 bases in between. Germline V gene data show CDR1 as LGHDT and CDR2 as YNNKEL (reference sequence). The CDR3 here is CASSQDRGQKYNEQFF. CDR3 DNA: TGTGCCAGCAGCCAAGATAGAGGACAAAAATACAATGAGCAGTTCTTC.